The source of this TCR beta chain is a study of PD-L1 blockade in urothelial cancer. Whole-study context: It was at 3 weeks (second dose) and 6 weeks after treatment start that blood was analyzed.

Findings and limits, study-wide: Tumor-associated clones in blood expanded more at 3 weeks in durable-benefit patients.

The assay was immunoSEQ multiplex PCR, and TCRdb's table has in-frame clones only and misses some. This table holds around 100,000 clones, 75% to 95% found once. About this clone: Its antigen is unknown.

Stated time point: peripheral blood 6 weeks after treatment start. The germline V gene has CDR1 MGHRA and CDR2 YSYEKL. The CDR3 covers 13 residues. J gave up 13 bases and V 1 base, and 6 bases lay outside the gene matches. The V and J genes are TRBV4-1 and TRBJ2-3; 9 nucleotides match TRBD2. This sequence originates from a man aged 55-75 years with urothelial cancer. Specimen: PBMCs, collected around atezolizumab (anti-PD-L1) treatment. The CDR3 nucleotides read TGCGCCAGCAGCCAAGTGGGCGGGAGGGTGAAGTATTTT. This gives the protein CASSQVGGRVKYF.